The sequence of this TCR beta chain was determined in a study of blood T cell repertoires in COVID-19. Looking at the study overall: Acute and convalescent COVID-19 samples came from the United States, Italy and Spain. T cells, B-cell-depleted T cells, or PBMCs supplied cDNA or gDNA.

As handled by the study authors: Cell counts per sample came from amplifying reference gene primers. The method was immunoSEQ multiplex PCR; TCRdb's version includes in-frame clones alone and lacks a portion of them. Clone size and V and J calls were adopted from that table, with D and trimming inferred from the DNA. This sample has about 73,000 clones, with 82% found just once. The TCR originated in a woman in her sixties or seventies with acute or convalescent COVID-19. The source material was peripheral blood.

DNA for the CDR3: TGTGCCAGCAGTTACTCAAGGAGGGGAACCCATGGCTACACCTTC. It is translated as CASSYSRRGTHGYTF. This chain joins TRBV6-5 and TRBJ1-2; TRBD1 might be the D (5 bases). This CDR3 contains 15 residues. The germline V gene has CDR1 MNHEY and CDR2 SVGAGI. V was shortened by 0 bases and J by 6 bases, with 14 bases between the two germline ends.